Listed below are T cell receptor beta chains from one sample, sequenced in a study of tumor-infiltrating lymphocytes in primary liver carcinoma. TCRdb analysed the multiplex PCR reads with MiXCR anew, one entry per CDR3 protein. The table includes approximately 340,000 distinct CDR3 sequences, about two thirds detected once. Sequencing was performed on peripheral blood. The receptors here all came from a man aged 35 to 55 with primary liver carcinoma and hepatitis B virus infection. The CDR3 runs from the conserved cysteine through the conserved F or W. D genes are given only for firm matches. Part of the rows lack a size; the others show once, few, many or a class for expanded clones.

NA	16	TRBD2	TRBJ2-1	TRBV12-3/TRBV12-4	CAGSTSRGLAGVEQFF	TGTGCCGGCAGTACAAGTAGGGGACTAGCGGGAGTTGAGCAGTTCTTT
NA	14	NA	TRBJ2-7	TRBV4-1	CANSQADLSYEQYF	TGCGCCAACAGCCAAGCTGATCTGTCATACGAGCAGTACTTC
NA	16	TRBD2	TRBJ2-3	TRBV4-1	CASSQEELANLDTQYF	TGCGCCAGCAGCCAGGAGGAACTAGCGAATTTAGATACGCAGTATTTT
few	16	NA	TRBJ2-7	TRBV20-1	CSAIQEGVLSSYEQYF	TGCAGTGCTATACAGGAGGGGGTATTGAGCTCCTACGAGCAGTACTTC
many	12	NA	TRBJ2-3	TRBV6-2/TRBV6-3	CASRTALDTQYF	TGTGCCAGCAGGACCGCTTTGGATACGCAGTATTTT
NA	17	TRBD2	TRBJ2-5	TRBV12-3/TRBV12-4	CASSLSGVAGGRETQYF	TGTGCCAGCAGTCTCAGTGGAGTAGCGGGAGGCCGGGAGACCCAGTACTTC
NA	18	NA	TRBJ2-6	TRBV7-8	CANSFLLHRLSGANVLTF	TGTGCCAACAGCTTCCTCCTCCACCGTCTGTCTGGGGCCAACGTCCTGACTTTC
NA	16	TRBD1	TRBJ1-2	TRBV14	CARSQDTHRGLYGYTF	TGCGCCAGAAGCCAAGATACCCACAGGGGGCTCTATGGCTACACCTTC
once	16	NA	TRBJ1-1	TRBV5-1	CASSPGDIFLNTEAFF	TGCGCCAGCAGCCCGGGGGACATTTTTTTGAACACTGAAGCTTTCTTT
NA	14	NA	TRBJ1-2	TRBV9	CASSVEDYRGGYTF	TGTGCCAGCAGCGTAGAGGACTACCGCGGGGGCTACACCTTC
many	14	NA	TRBJ2-2	TRBV5-5	CASSRDTNTGELFF	TGTGCCAGCAGCCGAGACACAAACACCGGGGAGCTGTTTTTT
NA	13	NA	TRBJ2-3	TRBV11-2	CASSQVEAFTQYF	TGTGCCAGCAGCCAAGTCGAAGCTTTTACGCAGTATTTT
few	20	TRBD1	TRBJ2-2	TRBV7-9	CASSRTGTGDSHANTGELFF	TGTGCCAGCAGCCGAACCGGGACAGGAGACAGCCACGCGAACACCGGGGAGCTGTTTTTT
NA	13	NA	TRBJ1-1	TRBV6-2/TRBV6-3	CASSYAVPAEAFF	TGTGCCAGCAGCTACGCGGTTCCAGCTGAAGCTTTCTTT
NA	12	NA	TRBJ2-5	TRBV2	CASSEKRGTQYF	TGTGCCAGCAGTGAAAAACGGGGGACCCAGTACTTC
NA	15	NA	TRBJ2-7	TRBV11-2	CVSSLVGSSRYEQYF	TGTGTCAGCAGCTTAGTGGGCAGTTCAAGATACGAGCAGTACTTC
NA	14	NA	TRBJ2-1	TRBV29-1	CSVEGVESFNEQFF	TGCAGCGTTGAAGGGGTGGAGAGTTTCAATGAGCAGTTCTTC
many	13	NA	TRBJ2-3	TRBV30	CAWTRQRTDTQYF	TGTGCCTGGACACGTCAGCGCACAGATACGCAGTATTTT
few	14	NA	TRBJ1-3	TRBV5-1	CASSWDKSGNTIYF	TGCGCCAGCAGCTGGGACAAATCTGGAAACACCATATATTTT
NA	23	TRBD2	TRBJ2-2	TRBV6-2/TRBV6-3	CASSYFGFGTSVRAAHATGELFF	TGTGCCAGCAGTTACTTTGGTTTTGGGACTAGCGTGAGGGCCGCCCACGCCACCGGGGAGCTGTTTTTT
many	15	NA	TRBJ2-7	TRBV6-6	CASSYSRDRSYEQYF	TGTGCCAGCAGTTACTCCCGGGACCGCTCCTACGAGCAGTACTTC
NA	15	NA	TRBJ2-7	TRBV5-4	CASSLGPGSSYEQYF	TGTGCCAGCAGCTTGGGGCCAGGGAGCTCCTACGAGCAGTATTTC
NA	14	NA	TRBJ1-4	TRBV11-2	CASTRRGGEEKLFF	TGTGCCAGCACCAGACGGGGGGGTGAGGAAAAACTGTTTTTT
NA	13	NA	TRBJ2-7	TRBV2	CASGYVNWYEQYF	TGTGCCAGCGGTTACGTGAACTGGTACGAGCAGTACTTC
NA	16	TRBD2	TRBJ2-7	TRBV11-2	CASSLDPGLAIYEQYF	TGTGCTAGCAGCTTAGACCCGGGACTAGCGATCTACGAGCAGTACTTC
NA	15	NA	TRBJ2-7	TRBV10-3	CDISGTTSLSYEQYF	TGTGACATCAGTGGTACGACTAGTCTCTCCTACGAGCAGTACTTC
NA	14	NA	TRBJ1-3	TRBV6-5	CAGSYLGPGNTIYF	TGTGCCGGCAGTTACTTAGGTCCTGGAAACACGATATATTTT
many	13	NA	TRBJ2-7	TRBV11-2	CASQLGDTYEQYF	TGTGCCAGCCAACTAGGGGACACCTACGAGCAGTACTTC
NA	13	NA	TRBJ2-5	TRBV25-1	CASSEKGVETQYF	TGTGCCAGCAGTGAAAAGGGAGTAGAGACCCAGTACTTC
NA	14	TRBD2	TRBJ2-7	TRBV5-4	CASSPGTSPSEQYF	TGTGCCAGCAGCCCCGGGACTAGTCCTTCCGAGCAGTACTTC
many	17	NA	TRBJ2-1	TRBV6-5	CASSFSRVQGPYNEQFF	TGTGCCAGCAGTTTCAGTCGTGTCCAGGGACCCTACAATGAGCAGTTCTTC
NA	14	TRBD1	TRBJ2-3	TRBV20-1	CSAPGTDPTDTQYF	TGCAGTGCGCCCGGGACAGACCCGACAGATACGCAGTATTTT
many	15	NA	TRBJ2-1	TRBV11-2	CASSRGGNSYNEQFF	TGTGCCAGCTCGAGGGGGGGGAACTCCTACAATGAGCAGTTCTTC
many	14	TRBD1	TRBJ1-5	TRBV5-6	CASSLGTGAQPQHF	TGTGCCAGCAGCCTCGGGACAGGGGCTCAGCCCCAGCATTTT
NA	14	TRBD2	TRBJ2-1	TRBV11-3	CTSCPGLAYNEQFF	TGTACCAGCTGCCCAGGACTAGCCTACAATGAGCAGTTCTTC
few	16	TRBD2	TRBJ2-1	TRBV5-4	CASSPSSGRTVNEQFF	TGTGCCAGCAGCCCATCTAGCGGGAGGACGGTAAATGAGCAGTTCTTC
many	15	NA	TRBJ2-1	TRBV11-1	CASSAAGRGNNEQFF	TGTGCCAGCAGCGCCGCAGGCAGGGGTAACAATGAGCAGTTCTTC
NA	14	TRBD2	TRBJ2-1	TRBV28	CASGPAGGYNEQFF	TGTGCCAGTGGGCCAGCGGGAGGCTACAATGAGCAGTTCTTC
many	13	NA	TRBJ1-1	TRBV6-1	CASYSYSGTEAFF	TGTGCCAGTTACAGCTACTCCGGCACTGAAGCTTTCTTT
NA	20	TRBD2	TRBJ2-2	TRBV5-1	CASSLNTLGTSGRITGELSF	TGCGCCAGCAGCTTGAATACGTTGGGGACTAGCGGGAGGATAACCGGGGAGCTGTCTTTT
many	13	NA	TRBJ1-5	TRBV30	CAWSLGSNQPQHF	TGTGCCTGGAGTCTGGGAAGCAATCAGCCCCAGCATTTT
NA	15	TRBD1	TRBJ2-5	TRBV4-2	CASSQATGGMEAQCF	TGTGCCAGCAGCCAAGCGACAGGGGGCATGGAGGCCCAGTGCTTC
NA	16	TRBD2	TRBJ2-7	TRBV6-6	CASSYSRTSVAYDQYF	TGTGCCAGCAGTTACTCGAGGACTAGCGTGGCCTACGATCAGTACTTC
NA	15	TRBD2	TRBJ2-2	TRBV28	CASSLAGAGTGELFF	TGTGCCAGCAGTCTAGCGGGAGCGGGTACCGGGGAGCTGTTTTTT
many	15	TRBD1	TRBJ1-1	TRBV6-1	CASTPRQGVNTEAFF	TGTGCCAGCACCCCTAGACAGGGGGTTAACACTGAAGCTTTCTTT
NA	15	TRBD1	TRBJ1-2	TRBV30	CAWGAGQPDNYGYTF	TGTGCCTGGGGCGCGGGACAGCCGGATAACTATGGCTACACCTTC
NA	16	NA	TRBJ1-3	TRBV10-3	CAITGSGGDSGNTIYF	TGTGCCATCACCGGATCCGGCGGTGACTCTGGAAACACCATATATTTT
once	14	TRBD1	TRBJ1-4	TRBV7-9	CASSDRAVNEKLLF	TGTGCCAGCAGTGACAGGGCCGTGAATGAAAAACTGCTTTTT
many	16	TRBD1	TRBJ1-5	TRBV4-1	CASSSSGQGVGQPQHF	TGCGCCAGCAGCTCTTCAGGACAGGGAGTGGGTCAGCCCCAGCATTTT
NA	15	NA	TRBJ2-7	TRBV11-2	CVSSVGQRSSYEQYF	TGTGTCAGCAGCGTGGGACAAAGGAGCTCCTACGAGCAGTACTTC
NA	16	NA	TRBJ2-3	TRBV11-3	CASSLSWDHGTDTQYF	TGTGCTAGCAGCTTATCATGGGACCACGGAACAGATACGCAGTATTTT
NA	15	TRBD1	TRBJ1-2	TRBV6-6	CASRPGQGSAYGYTF	TGTGCCAGCAGACCGGGACAGGGTTCGGCTTATGGCTACACCTTC
NA	15	NA	TRBJ2-7	TRBV28	CASSLGGLATYEQYF	TGTGCCAGCAGTTTAGGCGGACTCGCAACCTACGAGCAGTACTTC
few	13	NA	TRBJ2-7	TRBV6-1	CASRTGTPYEQYF	TGTGCCAGCCGGACTGGGACACCCTACGAGCAGTACTTC
NA	16	TRBD1	TRBJ2-7	TRBV28	CTSSQLWGDRSHEQYF	TGTACCAGCAGTCAATTATGGGGGGACAGGAGCCACGAGCAGTACTTC
NA	14	NA	TRBJ2-3	TRBV6-6	CASSTGTSTYTRHF	TGTGCCAGCAGTACCGGGACCTCCACATATACGCGGCATTTT
few	16	TRBD1	TRBJ2-7	TRBV30	CAWSVRGGATTYEQYF	TGTGCCTGGAGTGTACGAGGGGGCGCGACCACCTACGAGCAGTACTTC